These 27 T cell receptor beta chains originate from one sample sequenced in a study of blood T cells in healthy people across ages. Primers used in a second PCR of roughly 6 to 12 cycles were a sample-barcoded 5' primer and a J-beta primer mix. Via MiXCR, TCRdb re-called the 5' RACE reads, giving one row per CDR3 protein. The sample consists of hundreds of thousands of distinct CDR3 sequences, around 50% of them appearing once. Input material: blood. The receptors shown here come from a man older than 75 in good health.

The gene calls are TRBV7-2 and TRBJ2-7; 8 positions match TRBD2. Germline values: CDR1 SGHTA, CDR2 FQGNSA. The CDR3 contains 14 residues. The trim removed 5 bases at V and 0 bases at J, leaving 3 bases unmatched. CDR3 DNA: TGTACCAGCAGCCCCGGGAGGGTCTCCTACGAGCAGTACTTC. Amino acid sequence: CTSSPGRVSYEQYF.

V usage is TRBV10-3 and J usage is TRBJ2-1; TRBD2 aligns across 9 bases. The CDR3 consists of 14 residues. CDR1 and CDR2 from the germline V gene are ENHRY and SYGVKD. The V gene end was trimmed by 4 bases and the J gene end by 6 bases; junction bases not matched to a gene: 4. CDR3 DNA: TGTGCCATCAGTGCAGCGGGAGGAATCAATGAGCAGTTCTTC. Translated: CAISAAGGINEQFF.

This clonotype came up a few times. The rearrangement joins TRBV6-6 to TRBJ2-3; no reliable D call. V shed 4 bases and J shed 11 bases, with 10 bases lying between them. Germline V gene data show CDR1 as MNHNY and CDR2 as SVGAGI (reference sequence). CDR3 length: 11 residues. The CDR3 sequence: CASSSRPGQYF. The CDR3 coding sequence is TGTGCCAGCAGTTCCCGCCCTGGGCAGTATTTT.

This clonotype was observed a few times. The chain recombines TRBV7-2 with TRBJ2-4; D is unclear. The ends were cut back, 6 bases at V and 8 bases at J, with 11 bases in the middle. CDR1 and CDR2 (germline): SGHTA, FQGNSA. The CDR3 has 12 amino acids. The CDR3 region has the DNA TGTGCCAGCAGGAACGTAGGAGACATTCAGTACTTC. It yields the protein CASRNVGDIQYF. Full variable domain (missing parts from reference TRBV7-2 and TRBJ2-4): GAGVSQSPSNKVTEKGKDVELRCDPISGHTALYWYRQSLGQGLEFLIYFQGNSAPDKSGLPSDRFSAERTGGSVSTLTIQRTQQEDSAVYLCASRNVGDIQYFGAGTRLSVL.

The rearrangement joins TRBV5-1 to TRBJ2-5, with D possibly TRBD1 on 5 matching bases. V dropped 0 bases and J dropped 3 bases, with 12 bases sitting between them. CDR1 is SGHRS, CDR2 YFSETQ, per germline. The CDR3 contains 15 residues. In DNA form, the CDR3 reads TGCGCCAGCAGCTTGGAAGTTGGGGCAGAAGAGACCCAGTACTTC. Amino acid sequence: CASSLEVGAEETQYF.

The chain links TRBV10-2 to TRBJ2-5, with D unclear. Germline lookup yields CDR1 WSHSY and CDR2 SAAADI. V was shortened by 8 bases and J by 4 bases, with 17 bases between the two germline ends. The CDR3 contains 14 residues. CDR3 loop: CASYSRAVGETQYF. The CDR3 nucleotides read TGCGCCAGCTACTCCCGAGCCGTGGGAGAGACCCAGTACTTC.

This rearrangement joins TRBV10-1 to TRBJ1-1, with 8 bases fitting TRBD1. Germline-derived CDR1 and CDR2 are WNHNN and SYGVQD (reference sequence). V gave up 4 bases and J gave up 3 bases; unmatched junction bases: 4. CDR3 length equals 14 residues. CDR3 coding DNA: TGCGCCAGCAGTGCAACGACAGGGGACACTGAAGCTTTCTTT. Protein: CASSATTGDTEAFF.

The V and J genes are TRBV3-1 and TRBJ2-3; D is perhaps TRBD2 (6 bases). The CDR3 is made up of 17 amino acids. Trimming left V 2 bases short and J 0 bases short, with 15 bases between. Germline assignment: CDR1 LGHDT and CDR2 YNNKEL (reference sequence). CDR3 nucleotides: TGTGCCAGCAGCCAACCGAGGACGAGCGGGAGCACAGATACGCAGTATTTT. Translating it yields CASSQPRTSGSTDTQYF.

The chain employs TRBV4-3 and TRBJ2-1; a weak D match, TRBD2 (5 bases). Trimming removed 4 bases at V and 13 bases at J, with 26 bases between. Germline V gene sequence: CDR1 LGHNA, CDR2 YSLEER. CDR3 length equals 16 residues. As DNA, the CDR3 is TGCGCCAGCAGCCCCGGTGGGAGACCTTCTCAAGAGACCCAGTTCTTC. The encoded protein is CASSPGGRPSQETQFF.

This chain connects TRBV29-1 to TRBJ2-7; possibly TRBD1 for D (6 bases). The CDR3 is 12 amino acids. Germline V gives CDR1 SQVTM, CDR2 ANQGSEA. V was shortened by 6 bases and J by 6 bases, with 15 bases between the two germline ends. The CDR3 DNA reads TGCAGCGTAGCCACAGGGTTCGGCGAGCAGTACTTC. This encodes CSVATGFGEQYF.

This clonotype was picked up a small number of times. This chain joins TRBV27 and TRBJ2-7, with D unclear. Germline CDR1 and CDR2: MNHEY and SMNVEV (reference sequence). This CDR3 region has 14 residues. V shed 5 bases and J shed 5 bases, with 16 bases lying between them. CDR3 sequence reads: CASSVSWHLDEQYF. Written as DNA, the CDR3 is TGTGCCAGCAGTGTCTCCTGGCATCTCGACGAGCAGTACTTC.

This clonotype has ten or more counts. The rearrangement links TRBV5-8 to TRBJ2-1; D remains unclear. Per germline, CDR1 SGHTS and CDR2 YDEGEE. Trimming pared 0 bases from V and 9 bases from J, leaving 1 base between. The CDR3 sequence is 10 residues long. CDR3 DNA sequence: TGTGCCAGCAGCTTGGTTGAGCAGTTCTTC. It encodes CASSLVEQFF. The entire variable domain, with the rest obtained from reference TRBV5-8 and TRBJ2-1, is as follows: EAGVTQSPTHLIKTRGQQATLRCSPISGHTSVYWYQQALGLGLQFLLWYDEGEERNRGNFPPRFSGRQFPNYSSELNVNALELEDSALYLCASSLVEQFFGPGTRLTVL.

This clonotype has ten or more counts. V and J are TRBV18 and TRBJ2-7; 11 bases match TRBD1. The J segment lost 3 bases and the V segment lost 8 bases, leaving 6 bases of the junction unmatched. Germline V gives CDR1 KGHSH, CDR2 LQKENI. This CDR3 has 14 residues. The CDR3 DNA reads as TGTGCCAGCAGCCCCGGGACAGGGGGCTACGAGCAGTACTTC. It codes for CASSPGTGGYEQYF.

The chain carries TRBV20-1 and TRBJ2-5, with TRBD2 identical over 9 bases. The J call may be incorrect, as the DNA end agrees better with TRBJ2-7. This CDR3 is built from 13 residues. CDR1 DFQATT and CDR2 SNEGSKA come from the germline V gene (reference sequence). The CDR3 DNA is TGCAGTGCGAGCTCTAGCGGGACCTGCGAGCAGTACTTC. The encoded protein is CSASSSGTCEQYF.

In DNA form, the CDR3 reads TGTGCCTGGAGTGTGTCTGGGGGACAGACCCAGTACTTC. This gives the protein CAWSVSGGQTQYF. The V gene is TRBV30, the J gene TRBJ2-5, with D possibly called TRBD1 or TRBD2 (5 bases each). The CDR3 is 13 residues long. Trimming cost V 0 bases and J 6 bases, with 11 bases left between them. Germline V gene data show CDR1 as GTSNPN and CDR2 as SVGIG (reference sequence).

The rearrangement joins TRBV29-1 to TRBJ2-5; 8 bases align to TRBD1. V shed 3 bases and J 4 bases; nucleotides not matched to a gene: 7. The CDR3 has 14 residues. From germline, CDR1 is SQVTM and CDR2 ANQGSEA. This chain's CDR3 is CSVEAGTGLETQYF. Written as DNA, the CDR3 is TGCAGCGTTGAGGCCGGGACAGGCTTAGAGACCCAGTACTTC. The full variable domain, with the rest looked up from reference TRBV29-1 and TRBJ2-5, is SAVISQKPSRDICQRGTSLTIQCQVDSQVTMMFWYRQQPGQSLTLIATANQGSEATYESGFVIDKFPISRPNLTFSTLTVSNMSPEDSSIYLCSVEAGTGLETQYFGPGTRLLVL.

There are a few counts of this clonotype. This chain connects TRBV5-1 to TRBJ2-3, with 8 bases matching TRBD1. The germline V gene has CDR1 SGHRS and CDR2 YFSETQ. Germline trimming cut 0 bases from V and 1 base from J; bases unmatched to any gene: 4. The CDR3 length is 16 residues. The CDR3 region is CASSLADRGGTDTQYF. The CDR3 DNA reads TGCGCCAGCAGCTTGGCCGACAGGGGCGGCACAGATACGCAGTATTTT. The full variable domain, in which reference TRBV5-1 and TRBJ2-3 provide the parts outside the CDR3, is KAGVTQTPRYLIKTRGQQVTLSCSPISGHRSVSWYQQTPGQGLQFLFEYFSETQRNKGNFPGRFSGRQFSNSRSEMNVSTLELGDSALYLCASSLADRGGTDTQYFGPGTRLTVL.

This clonotype was counted between two and nine times. This sequence joins TRBV12-3 or TRBV12-4 and TRBJ2-5, with 11 bases fitting TRBD2. The V gene end was trimmed by 1 base and the J gene end by 5 bases; junction bases not matched to a gene: 3. CDR3 size: 15 residues. The CDR3 DNA follows: TGTGCCAGCAGTTTAGAGCTAGCGGGAGGTGAGACCCAGTACTTC. It is translated as CASSLELAGGETQYF.

J is TRBJ2-7 and V is TRBV5-1; 7 bases agree with TRBD1. The germline gives CDR1 SGHRS, CDR2 YFSETQ. The CDR3 has 16 residues. Unmatched junction bases numbered 10, after V lost 4 bases and J lost 0 bases. CDR3 loop: CASSLDPDRTSYEQYF. The CDR3 DNA sequence: TGCGCCAGCAGCCTGGACCCGGACAGGACCTCCTACGAGCAGTACTTC.

This clonotype was seen a few times. The chain combines TRBV5-8 with TRBJ1-1, with D maybe TRBD1 (5 bases). V lost 4 bases and J 0 bases, leaving 13 bases between the germline ends. There are 15 residues in the CDR3. Germline CDR1 is SGHTS and CDR2 is YDEGEE. Here the CDR3 reads CASSTGGGMNTEAFF. As DNA, the CDR3 is TGTGCCAGCAGCACCGGTGGGGGGATGAACACTGAAGCTTTCTTT.

In this sample, this clonotype turned up a few times. This chain connects TRBV12-3 or TRBV12-4 to TRBJ2-7, with 9 bases fitting TRBD1. The CDR3 covers 14 residues. J was trimmed by 7 bases and V by 6 bases; bases with no gene match: 10. The CDR3 loop is CASSRGTGRSEQYF. In DNA, the CDR3 is TGTGCCAGCAGCCGGGGGACAGGGAGGAGTGAGCAGTACTTC.

The table lists this clonotype with many counts. V gene TRBV29-1 combines with J gene TRBJ2-5; 10 positions agree with TRBD1. CDR3 length: 12 residues. V lost 7 bases and J lost 5; bases outside the gene matches: 4. Germline lookup yields CDR1 SQVTM and CDR2 ANQGSEA. The CDR3 here is CSDGGQGETQYF. The CDR3 nucleotides are TGCAGCGACGGGGGACAGGGGGAGACCCAGTACTTC.

This clonotype was seen a handful of times. The V call is TRBV5-1, the J call TRBJ2-5, with 7 bases lining up with TRBD2. CDR1 SGHRS and CDR2 YFSETQ come from the germline V gene. This CDR3 is built from 14 residues. Unmatched junction bases numbered 6, after V lost 5 bases and J lost 2 bases. The CDR3 here is CASSGLAAQETQYF. The CDR3 bases are TGCGCCAGCAGTGGGCTAGCGGCACAAGAGACCCAGTACTTC. The whole variable domain, remainder taken from reference TRBV5-1 and TRBJ2-5, is KAGVTQTPRYLIKTRGQQVTLSCSPISGHRSVSWYQQTPGQGLQFLFEYFSETQRNKGNFPGRFSGRQFSNSRSEMNVSTLELGDSALYLCASSGLAAQETQYFGPGTRLLVL.

The J gene is TRBJ2-4, the V gene TRBV20-1, with 9 bases matching TRBD1. Germline values: CDR1 DFQATT, CDR2 SNEGSKA (reference sequence). J lost 13 bases, V lost 5 bases, and 18 bases had no gene match. The CDR3 has 15 amino acids. The CDR3 bases are TGCAGTGCTCCGCCCGGGACAGGGCTGTCTGGAGAGCAGTACTTC. Translation gives CSAPPGTGLSGEQYF.

The chain uses TRBV3-1 and TRBJ2-5; 9 bases are shared with TRBD1. The last part of the DNA fits TRBJ2-4 better; the J call may be wrong. This CDR3 region has 16 residues. Germline CDR1 and CDR2: LGHDT and YNNKEL (reference sequence). The CDR3 is CASSPRTGAAKNIQYF. For the CDR3, the DNA is TGTGCCAGCAGCCCCCGGACAGGGGCGGCCAAAAACATTCAGTACTTC.

J is TRBJ1-2 and V is TRBV29-1; 7 positions match TRBD1. V trimming: 2 bases; J trimming: 4 bases; junction bases outside the gene matches: 1. Germline V gene data show CDR1 as SQVTM and CDR2 as ANQGSEA. The CDR3 is 12 residues long. The CDR3 region is CSVERDSYGYTF. The CDR3 DNA reads TGCAGCGTTGAAAGGGACAGCTATGGCTACACCTTC.

The table lists this clonotype with a few counts. J is TRBJ2-1 and V is TRBV7-2, with 8 bases fitting TRBD2. The V gene's germline CDR1 is SGHTA and CDR2 FQGNSA. The CDR3 totals 14 residues. The V segment lost 3 bases and the J segment 4 bases; nucleotides outside the gene matches: 2. The CDR3 region has the DNA TGTGCCAGCAGCTTTCGGGGGGGATACAATGAGCAGTTCTTC. Translating gives CASSFRGGYNEQFF.